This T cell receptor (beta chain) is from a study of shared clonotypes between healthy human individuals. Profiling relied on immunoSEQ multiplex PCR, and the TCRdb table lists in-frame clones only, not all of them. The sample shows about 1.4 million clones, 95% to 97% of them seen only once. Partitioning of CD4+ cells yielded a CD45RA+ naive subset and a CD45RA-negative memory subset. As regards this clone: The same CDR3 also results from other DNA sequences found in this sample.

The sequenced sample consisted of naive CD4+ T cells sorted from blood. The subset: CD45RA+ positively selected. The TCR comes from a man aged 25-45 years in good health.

This chain's CDR3 is CSAGYSYEQYF. DNA for the CDR3: TGCAGCGCAGGGTATTCGTACGAGCAGTACTTC. This chain connects TRBV29-1 to TRBJ2-7; D perhaps matches TRBD1 (5 bases). The CDR3 loop spans 11 amino acids. With 7 bases removed from V and 4 bases from J, the gap between germline ends came to 11 bases. The germline gives CDR1 SQVTM, CDR2 ANQGSEA.